The 24 T cell receptor beta chains below were found in one sample sequenced in a study of cytomegalovirus exposure and HLA in healthy donors. Both 60 Vbeta primers and 13 Jbeta primers went into the PCR. Data came from immunoSEQ multiplex PCR; TCRdb stores just in-frame clones and leaves some out. Among roughly 180,000 clones listed, 80% were seen once. The sequenced material came from PBMCs. These receptors came from a man aged 25-45 years in good health and CMV-seropositive.

In its sample, this clone was seen once. V is TRBV6-5 and J is TRBJ2-3; a weak D match, TRBD2 (7 bases). The CDR3 runs 16 residues. Trimming removed 0 bases at V and 6 bases at J, with 16 bases between. Germline V gene data show CDR1 as MNHEY and CDR2 as SVGAGI. The DNA of the CDR3 is TGTGCCAGCAGTTACTCAGAGGGGGGGCCTTCTGATACGCAGTATTTT. Its translation is CASSYSEGGPSDTQYF.

This clone has a handful of counts. The rearrangement links TRBV6-5 to TRBJ2-5; D not resolved. Trimming cost V 6 bases and J 5 bases, with 13 bases left between them. CDR1 is MNHEY and CDR2 is SVGAGI in the germline V gene. This CDR3 comprises 13 residues. The CDR3 DNA follows: TGTGCCAGCAGCTACACGGAGACGGAGACCCAGTACTTC. The encoded protein is CASSYTETETQYF.

The J gene is TRBJ2-7, the V gene TRBV29-1, with D uncertain. The CDR3 has 14 residues. Trimming stripped 7 bases from V and 2 bases from J, with 18 bases between. Germline lookup yields CDR1 SQVTM and CDR2 ANQGSEA. The CDR3 DNA follows: TGCAGCGCCACCGACACTGTGTCAGCCTACGAGCAGTACTTC. This gives the protein CSATDTVSAYEQYF.

The chain uses TRBV15 and TRBJ2-2, with 10 bases lining up with TRBD2. This CDR3 contains 16 residues. After removal of 3 bases from V and 0 bases from J, the junction contained 1 base not matched to a gene. Germline V gene data show CDR1 as LNHNV and CDR2 as YYDKDF (reference sequence). As DNA, the CDR3 is TGTGCCACCAGCAGTAGCGGGGGGACGAACACCGGGGAGCTGTTTTTT. Translation gives CATSSSGGTNTGELFF.

This sequence joins TRBV2 and TRBJ1-1; 9 nucleotides match TRBD1. The CDR3 consists of 15 residues. Germline lookup yields CDR1 SNHLY and CDR2 FYNNEI. V shed 6 bases, J shed 4 bases, and the junction held 9 bases outside the gene matches. The CDR3 bases are TGTGCCAGCAGAGCCCAACAGGGGGCCGTCACTGAAGCTTTCTTT. Translation gives CASRAQQGAVTEAFF.

Only one count was recorded for this clone. This chain links TRBV9 with TRBJ2-7; D unresolved. Germline loops: CDR1 SGDLS, CDR2 YYNGEE. The CDR3 sequence is 15 residues long. Trimming cost V 2 bases and J 0 bases, with 12 bases left between them. The CDR3 sequence is CASSVSGTPSYEQYF. The CDR3 coding sequence is TGTGCCAGCAGCGTTTCGGGTACTCCCTCCTACGAGCAGTACTTC. Drawing the rest from reference TRBV9 and TRBJ2-7, the complete variable domain is DSGVTQTPKHLITATGQRVTLRCSPRSGDLSVYWYQQSLDQGLQFLIQYYNGEERAKGNILERFSAQQFPDLHSELNLSSLELGDSALYFCASSVSGTPSYEQYFGPGTRLTVT.

This sequence joins TRBV28 and TRBJ1-5; TRBD1 is a possible D gene (5 bases). Germline CDR1 is MDHEN and CDR2 is SYDVKM. Trimming removed 4 bases from V and 2 bases from J, with 12 bases in between. The CDR3 covers 15 residues. CDR3 nucleotides: TGTGCCAGCAGTTATGGAGACAGAGGCAATCAGCCCCAGCATTTT. Amino acid sequence: CASSYGDRGNQPQHF.

This clone came up a few times. The chain is built from TRBV7-9 and TRBJ1-1; D may be TRBD1 (5 bases). The CDR3 is made up of 14 amino acids. Germline values: CDR1 SEHNR, CDR2 FQNEAQ (reference sequence). The V end lost 1 base, the J end lost 4 bases, and 10 bases lay between the germline ends. Here the CDR3 DNA reads TGTGCCAGCAGCTTAGGGGGGGTCTCCACTGAAGCTTTCTTT. Translation: CASSLGGVSTEAFF.

This clone ranks as medium-sized. The same CDR3 is also encoded by other DNA sequences in this sample. V is TRBV9 and J is TRBJ1-4, with TRBD1 matching 9 bases. The CDR3 contains 14 residues. V was pared by 4 bases and J by 7 bases, with 5 bases of the junction left unmatched. From germline, CDR1 is SGDLS and CDR2 YYNGEE. The CDR3 here is CASSTGTGSEKLFF. The CDR3 DNA reads as TGTGCCAGCAGCACCGGGACAGGGAGTGAAAAACTGTTTTTT. Combining the CDR3 with reference TRBV9 and TRBJ1-4 gives the whole variable domain DSGVTQTPKHLITATGQRVTLRCSPRSGDLSVYWYQQSLDQGLQFLIQYYNGEERAKGNILERFSAQQFPDLHSELNLSSLELGDSALYFCASSTGTGSEKLFFGSGTQLSVL.

The chain is built from TRBV4-3 and TRBJ2-1, with 10 bases fitting TRBD2. This CDR3 contains 15 residues. CDR1 is LGHNA and CDR2 is YSLEER in the germline V gene. The V gene end was trimmed by 2 bases and the J gene end by 15 bases; junction bases not matched to a gene: 13. CDR3 sequence: CASSQLHGLAETPFF. The CDR3 DNA follows: TGCGCCAGCAGCCAACTCCATGGACTAGCGGAGACCCCGTTCTTC.

V is TRBV10-3 and J is TRBJ2-1; 10 bases line up with TRBD1. V shed 10 bases and J 7 bases; nucleotides not matched to a gene: 13. Per the germline V gene, CDR1 is ENHRY and CDR2 is SYGVKD. The CDR3 has 15 amino acids. CDR3 nucleotides: TGTGCCACGCGAGACGGGACAGGGGCTCGGAATGAGCAGTTCTTC. This translates into CATRDGTGARNEQFF.

The chain carries TRBV7-6 and TRBJ1-1, with 10 bases fitting TRBD1. Trimming at V came to 5 bases and at J to 1 base, leaving 7 bases not matched to a gene. Germline lookup yields CDR1 SGHVS and CDR2 FNYEAQ. The CDR3 runs 16 residues. The CDR3 coding sequence is TGTGCCAGCAGCCCGGGGACAGGGGCCACGAACACTGAAGCTTTCTTT. This translates into CASSPGTGATNTEAFF.

The chain carries TRBV30 and TRBJ2-7, with 13 bases that match TRBD2. The CDR3 covers 16 residues. Trimming cost V 4 bases and J 5 bases; bases outside gene matches: 11. Germline loops: CDR1 GTSNPN, CDR2 SVGIG (reference sequence). The DNA for the CDR3 is TGTGCCTGGACTCGGACTAGCGGGAGTTGGAACAACGAGCAGTACTTC. It is translated as CAWTRTSGSWNNEQYF.

This chain connects TRBV6-4 to TRBJ1-6; 9 nucleotides agree with TRBD1. The CDR3 loop spans 15 amino acids. Germline trimming cut 1 base from V and 10 bases from J; bases unmatched to any gene: 5. The germline V gene encodes CDR1 MRHNA and CDR2 SNTAGT. CDR3 sequence: CASSDFPGQGSPLHF. The CDR3 DNA sequence: TGTGCCAGCAGTGACTTTCCGGGACAGGGCTCACCCCTCCACTTT.

The rearrangement uses TRBV7-2 and TRBJ1-4; D is perhaps TRBD1 (6 bases). Trimming removed 0 bases from V and 7 bases from J, with 15 bases in between. Germline V gene data show CDR1 as SGHTA and CDR2 as FQGNSA. This CDR3 contains 16 residues. The DNA of the CDR3 is TGTGCCAGCAGCTTAGCGTCGGGCAGGGGTAGTGAAAAACTGTTTTTT. The encoded protein is CASSLASGRGSEKLFF.

This clone came up once. The genes are TRBV4-2 and TRBJ2-7; 9 bases fit TRBD2. The germline CDR1 and CDR2 sequences are LGHNA and YNFKEQ. This CDR3 region has 17 residues. J was trimmed by 1 base and V by 1 base; bases with no gene match: 8. CDR3 amino acids: CASSQVGRGGGSYEQYF. In DNA, the CDR3 is TGTGCCAGCAGCCAAGTGGGGCGGGGGGGCGGTTCCTACGAGCAGTACTTC.

The rearrangement uses TRBV6-5 and TRBJ1-1, with D maybe TRBD1 (6 bases). V shed 0 bases and J shed 1 base, with 6 bases lying between them. CDR3 length: 14 amino acids. Germline V gene sequence: CDR1 MNHEY, CDR2 SVGAGI. CDR3 in amino acids: CASSYSGGNTEAFF. The CDR3 DNA follows: TGTGCCAGCAGTTACTCAGGGGGGAACACTGAAGCTTTCTTT.

The chain employs TRBV28 and TRBJ2-5, with D possibly matching TRBD1 (6 bases). Trimming took off 7 bases at V and 11 bases at J, with 14 bases between the two ends. CDR3 length equals 11 residues. Germline V CDR1 and CDR2: MDHEN, SYDVKM. DNA of the CDR3: TGTGCCAGCACCCAAAAGGGGGAGCAGTACTTC. Translation gives CASTQKGEQYF.

The rearrangement uses TRBV19 and TRBJ1-3; the match to TRBD1 covers 10 bases. Germline V gene lookup returns CDR1 LNHDA and CDR2 SQIVND (reference sequence). CDR3 length equals 16 residues. The V and J ends lost 1 base and 4 bases, in that order; junction bases with no gene match: 4. The CDR3 DNA is TGTGCCAGTAGTATAGGAGGGGACAGGGGAGGAAACACCATATATTTT. Translation: CASSIGGDRGGNTIYF.

The chain employs TRBV9 and TRBJ1-1; D uncertain. Deletions cut 0 bases from V and 3 bases from J, with 6 bases between. This CDR3 contains 13 residues. The germline V gene encodes CDR1 SGDLS and CDR2 YYNGEE. For the CDR3, the DNA is TGTGCCAGCAGCGTAGTCGGGGACACTGAAGCTTTCTTT. It translates to CASSVVGDTEAFF.

The chain combines TRBV4-3 with TRBJ2-3; a possible D gene is TRBD2 (5 bases). V lost 1 base and J lost 0, with 8 bases in between. Germline V gene sequence: CDR1 LGHNA, CDR2 YSLEER. The length of the CDR3 is 15 residues. The CDR3 loop reads CASSQVSGSTDTQYF. The CDR3 nucleotides read TGCGCCAGCAGCCAAGTGAGCGGTAGCACAGATACGCAGTATTTT.

This clone was observed a few times. This chain joins TRBV6-1 and TRBJ2-7, with D possibly matching TRBD2 (7 bases). This CDR3 region has 14 residues. In germline, CDR1 is MNHNS, CDR2 SASEGT. Between the trimmed V and J ends, which lost 2 bases and 3 bases, there was a span of 11 bases. CDR3 nucleotides: TGTGCCAGCAGTGAATCGGGGGGCAACTACGAGCAGTACTTC. Its translation is CASSESGGNYEQYF.

As regards this clone: Its ends do not fully match the called genes, so a read error is possible. The chain uses TRBV6-4 and TRBJ2-2, with 11 nucleotides matching TRBD2. The CDR3 consists of 15 residues. The V gene's germline CDR1 is MRHNA and CDR2 SNTAGT. As DNA, the CDR3 is TGTGCCAGCAGGGAGACTAGCGGGAACCCCGGGGAGCTGTTTTTT. Its translation: CASRETSGNPGELFF.

This clone is labeled medium-sized. V is TRBV27 and J is TRBJ2-1; D is possibly TRBD2 (5 bases). Germline-derived CDR1 and CDR2 are MNHEY and SMNVEV (reference sequence). The V gene lost 2 bases and the J gene lost 6 bases, with 14 bases spanning the gap. This CDR3 comprises 15 residues. As DNA, the CDR3 is TGTGCCAGCAGTTTAATAGCGCCGAGGGCCAATGAGCAGTTCTTC. Encoded protein: CASSLIAPRANEQFF.